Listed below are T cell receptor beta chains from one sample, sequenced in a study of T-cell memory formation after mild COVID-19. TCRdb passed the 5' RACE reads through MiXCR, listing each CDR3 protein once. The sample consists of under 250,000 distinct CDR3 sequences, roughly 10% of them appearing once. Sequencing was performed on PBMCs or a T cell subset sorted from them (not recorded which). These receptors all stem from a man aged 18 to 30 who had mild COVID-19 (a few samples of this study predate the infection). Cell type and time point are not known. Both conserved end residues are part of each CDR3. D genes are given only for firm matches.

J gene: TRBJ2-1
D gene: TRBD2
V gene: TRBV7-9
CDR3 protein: CASSSGTSGYNEQFF

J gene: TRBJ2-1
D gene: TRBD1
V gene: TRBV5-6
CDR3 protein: CASSHPGQGDYNEQFF

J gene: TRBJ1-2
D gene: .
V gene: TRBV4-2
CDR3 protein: CASSQGAGNRYGYTF

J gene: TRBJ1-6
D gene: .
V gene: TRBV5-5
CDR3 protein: CASSLRTGSDSPLHF

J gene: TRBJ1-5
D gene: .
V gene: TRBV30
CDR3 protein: CAWSDEGVFSNQPQHF

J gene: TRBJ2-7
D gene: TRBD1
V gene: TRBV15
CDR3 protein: CATSSVDRGRRYEQYF

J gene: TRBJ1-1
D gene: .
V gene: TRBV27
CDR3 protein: CASSSPNDRSEAFF

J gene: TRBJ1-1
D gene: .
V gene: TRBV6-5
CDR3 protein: CASSYDRAARGEAFF

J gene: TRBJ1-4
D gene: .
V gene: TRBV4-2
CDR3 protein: CASSQETATNEKLFF

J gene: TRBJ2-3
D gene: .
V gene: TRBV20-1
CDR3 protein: CSASQGGGVKYF

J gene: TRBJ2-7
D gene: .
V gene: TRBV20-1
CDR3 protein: CSVIGQRSSYEQYF

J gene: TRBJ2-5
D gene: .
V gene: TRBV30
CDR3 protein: CAWTLKGVLKETQYF

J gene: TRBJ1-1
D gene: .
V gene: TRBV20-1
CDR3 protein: CSAAQGLNTEAFF

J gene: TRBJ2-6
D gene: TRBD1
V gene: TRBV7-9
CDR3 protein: CASSQGVGANVLTF

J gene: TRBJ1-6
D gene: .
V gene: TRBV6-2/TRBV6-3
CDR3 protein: CASSYDSLNSPLHF

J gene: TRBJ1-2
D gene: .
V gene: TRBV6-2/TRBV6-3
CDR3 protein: CASSAVGIFYGYTF

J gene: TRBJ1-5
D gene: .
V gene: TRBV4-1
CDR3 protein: CASSQVGGRQPQHF

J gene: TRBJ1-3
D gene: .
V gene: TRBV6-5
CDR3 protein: CASQRVVGGGNTIYF

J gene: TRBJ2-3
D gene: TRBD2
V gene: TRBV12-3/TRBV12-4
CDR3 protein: CASSLRLAGLSTDTQYF

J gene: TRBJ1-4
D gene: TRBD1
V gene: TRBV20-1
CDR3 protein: CSASTGEVKLFF

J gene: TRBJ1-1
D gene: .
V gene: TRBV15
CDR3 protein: CATTGRGSSTEAFF

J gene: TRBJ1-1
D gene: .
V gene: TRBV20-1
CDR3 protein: CSAIRQDTNTEAFF

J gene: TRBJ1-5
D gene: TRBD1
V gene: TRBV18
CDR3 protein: CASSPFMGQGDQPQHF

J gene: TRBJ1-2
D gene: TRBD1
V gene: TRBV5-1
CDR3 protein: CASSLEIMGQGAQPGYTF

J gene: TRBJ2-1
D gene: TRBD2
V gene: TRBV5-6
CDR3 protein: CASSLRFPASGIYEQFF

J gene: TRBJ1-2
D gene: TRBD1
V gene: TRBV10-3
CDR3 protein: CAISESSGQGYGYTF

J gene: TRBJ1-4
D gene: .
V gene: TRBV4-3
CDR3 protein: CASSQDALSLSEKLFF

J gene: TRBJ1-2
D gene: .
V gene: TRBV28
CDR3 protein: CASSFRDYGYTF

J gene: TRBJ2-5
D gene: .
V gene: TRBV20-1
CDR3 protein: CSARRVTGRETQYF

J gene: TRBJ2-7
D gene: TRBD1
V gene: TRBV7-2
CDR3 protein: CASSLEWSGGYYEQYF

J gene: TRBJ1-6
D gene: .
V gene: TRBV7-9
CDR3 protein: CASSFSQDSPLHF

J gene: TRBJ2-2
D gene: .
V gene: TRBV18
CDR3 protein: CASSPQAVANTGELFF

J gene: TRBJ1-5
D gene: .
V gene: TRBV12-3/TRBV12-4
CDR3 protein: CASSFGGGANMPQHF

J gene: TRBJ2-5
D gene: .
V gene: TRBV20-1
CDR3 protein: CSARDREGGEVQYF

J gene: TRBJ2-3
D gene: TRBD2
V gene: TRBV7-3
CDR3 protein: CASSLTSGRTDTQYF

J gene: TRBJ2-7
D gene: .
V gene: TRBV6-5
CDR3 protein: CASSSPIEQYF

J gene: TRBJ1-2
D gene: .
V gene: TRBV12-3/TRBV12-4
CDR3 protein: CASSLGVGYTF

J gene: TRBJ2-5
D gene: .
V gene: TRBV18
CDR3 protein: CASSNSFTETQYF

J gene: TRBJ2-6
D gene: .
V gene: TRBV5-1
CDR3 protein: CASSWGHSDSGANVLTF

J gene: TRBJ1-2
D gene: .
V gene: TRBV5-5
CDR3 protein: CASSLGGWDGYTF

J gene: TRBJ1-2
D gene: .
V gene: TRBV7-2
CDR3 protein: CASVKWGNYGYTF

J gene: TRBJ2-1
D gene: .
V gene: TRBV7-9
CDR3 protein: CASSLPPIHNEQFF

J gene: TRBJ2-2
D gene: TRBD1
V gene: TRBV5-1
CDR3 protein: CASSLGTGSTGELFF

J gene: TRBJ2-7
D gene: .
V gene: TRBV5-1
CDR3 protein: CASSFGDASYEQYF

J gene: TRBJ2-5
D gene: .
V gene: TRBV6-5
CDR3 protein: CASSYARGGETQYF

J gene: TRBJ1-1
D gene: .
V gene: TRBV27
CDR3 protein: CASSLPGATEAFF

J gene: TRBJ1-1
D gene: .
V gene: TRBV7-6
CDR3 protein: CASSPKGQLSLRNTEAFF

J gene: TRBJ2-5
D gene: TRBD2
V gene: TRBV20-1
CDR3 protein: CSAHGTIQETQYF

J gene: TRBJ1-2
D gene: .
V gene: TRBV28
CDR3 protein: CASSLNTPGYTF

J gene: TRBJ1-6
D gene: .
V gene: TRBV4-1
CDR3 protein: CASSQGAEDNSPLHF

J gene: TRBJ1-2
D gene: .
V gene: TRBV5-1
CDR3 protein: CASSSGDEHYGYTF

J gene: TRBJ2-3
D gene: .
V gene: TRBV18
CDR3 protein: CASSTLVSKIGTDTQYF

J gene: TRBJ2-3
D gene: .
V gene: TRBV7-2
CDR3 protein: CASGQVGATQYF

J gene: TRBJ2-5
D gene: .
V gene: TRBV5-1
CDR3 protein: CASSLAQGMETQYF

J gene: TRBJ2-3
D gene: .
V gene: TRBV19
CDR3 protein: CASSIWQGSTDTQYF